This T cell receptor (beta chain) comes out of a study of blood T cell repertoires in COVID-19. Clones were read by immunoSEQ multiplex PCR, and TCRdb kept only the in-frame ones, dropping some. The sample consists of 150,000 to 160,000 clones, 80% to 90% of them appearing once. Germline V gives CDR1 SGHDT, CDR2 YYEEEE. The CDR3 totals 16 residues. With V trimmed by 5 bases and J by 3 bases, 12 bases remained unmatched. The clonotype was recovered from a woman aged 40-49 years with acute or convalescent COVID-19. Material: peripheral blood. J is TRBJ2-3 and V is TRBV5-6; 7 bases fit TRBD2. This CDR3 reads CASSNGTTEATDTQYF. Written as DNA, the CDR3 is TGTGCCAGCAGTAACGGGACTACCGAGGCGACAGATACGCAGTATTTT. The variable domain in full, with the rest retrieved from reference TRBV5-6 and TRBJ2-3, is DAGVTQSPTHLIKTRGQQVTLRCSPKSGHDTVSWYQQALGQGPQFIFQYYEEEERQRGNFPDRFSGHQFPNYSSELNVNALLLGDSALYLCASSNGTTEATDTQYFGPGTRLTVL.